A selection of T cell receptor beta chains follows, all from one sample in a study of shared clonotypes between healthy human individuals. Here immunoSEQ multiplex PCR was the method, and the copy in TCRdb shows in-frame clones only, minus some. The sample has about 650,000 clones; around 95% are singletons. Sequencing used naive CD8+ T cells sorted from blood. Source of these receptors: a woman in her twenties or thirties in good health. CDR3s include the opening cysteine and the closing phenylalanine or tryptophan. Each record gives: clone size, D gene, V gene, J gene, CDR3 DNA, CDR3 protein. D genes are given only for firm matches. Clone sizes are given selectively: once, few, many, or a class where the clone is expanded.

NA	NA	TRBV28	TRBJ1-3	TGTGCCAGCAGACCACAGGGTTCTGGAAACACCATATATTTT	CASRPQGSGNTIYF
NA	TRBD1	TRBV4-1	TRBJ2-1	TGCGCCAGCAGCCAAATACCGGGACAGGGCCAAGGCGGTGAGCAGTTCTTC	CASSQIPGQGQGGEQFF
NA	TRBD1	TRBV27	TRBJ2-2	TGTGCCAGCAGTCCGTTTCCCGACAGGGGGTCTACCGGGGAGCTGTTTTTT	CASSPFPDRGSTGELFF
NA	NA	TRBV27	TRBJ1-6	TGTGCCAGCACCATTTCGCGGAATTCACCCCTCCACTTT	CASTISRNSPLHF
NA	NA	TRBV13	TRBJ2-1	TGTGCCAGCAGCCCCGGACAGCGCGTCTACAATGAGCAGTTCTTC	CASSPGQRVYNEQFF
NA	TRBD2	TRBV6-1	TRBJ2-5	TGTGCCAGCAGTGAATATGCGGGAGGGGAGACCCAGTACTTC	CASSEYAGGETQYF
NA	NA	TRBV27	TRBJ2-7	TGTGCCAGCAGTTTATTTGCTAGCGGGACAGGGGTCTACGAGCAGTACTTC	CASSLFASGTGVYEQYF
NA	NA	TRBV5-1	TRBJ2-3	TGCGCCAGCAACCCAGCGGTTCTCCACACAGATACGCAGTATTTT	CASNPAVLHTDTQYF
NA	NA	TRBV6-4	TRBJ2-1	TGTGCCAGCAGTTCCCTAGAGAGCGGGCGGGATGAGCAGTTCTTC	CASSSLESGRDEQFF
NA	TRBD1	TRBV5-8	TRBJ1-5	TGTGCCAGCAGCCCAGACAGGGTACTATCAGAAAGCAATCAGCCCCAGCATTTT	CASSPDRVLSESNQPQHF
NA	NA	TRBV5-4	TRBJ1-3	TGTGCCAGCAGCTCAAATCGGGTATCAAGCTCTGGAAACACCATATATTTT	CASSSNRVSSSGNTIYF
NA	TRBD2	TRBV27	TRBJ2-7	TGTGCCAGCAGCCCCAGCGGGAGGGCCTGGAGCGAGCAGTACTTC	CASSPSGRAWSEQYF
NA	TRBD1	TRBV2	TRBJ2-7	TGTGCCAGCAGTGAAGGGACAGGGGGCCGCCTACCCTACGAGCAGTACTTC	CASSEGTGGRLPYEQYF
NA	NA	TRBV2	TRBJ2-1	TGTGCCAGCAGTGAAATGACCTTGGATGAGCAGTTCTTC	CASSEMTLDEQFF
NA	NA	TRBV28	TRBJ1-1	TGTGCCAGCAGTTTTCCTGGACGTCTAACAGCTCCGAACACTGAAGCTTTCTTT	CASSFPGRLTAPNTEAFF
NA	NA	TRBV28	TRBJ2-2	TGTGCCAGCAGCTCGACTGACGGGGCCGGGGAGCTGTTTTTT	CASSSTDGAGELFF
NA	NA	TRBV25-1	TRBJ2-4	TGTGCCAGCAGTCCGCGAAAGGGGGAGAGGGCCAAAAACATTCAGTACTTC	CASSPRKGERAKNIQYF
NA	TRBD1	TRBV6-5	TRBJ2-4	TGTGCCAGCAGTTACTCGACAGGGTTCGCCATTCAGTACTTC	CASSYSTGFAIQYF
NA	TRBD2	TRBV7-9	TRBJ2-7	TGTGCCAGCAGCTTAGGGACTAGCGGGAGATACGAGCAGTACTTC	CASSLGTSGRYEQYF
NA	TRBD2	TRBV29-1	TRBJ2-1	TGCAGCGTTGAAAGCGGGAGGAACTCCTACAATGAGCAGTTCTTC	CSVESGRNSYNEQFF
NA	TRBD1	TRBV27	TRBJ1-4	TGTGCCAGCAGGCCGACAGGGGTTAATGAAAAACTGTTTTTT	CASRPTGVNEKLFF
NA	NA	TRBV4-1	TRBJ2-5	TGCGCCAGCAGCCAAGGGTCGAATACAGGACCCCAAGAGACCCAGTACTTC	CASSQGSNTGPQETQYF
NA	NA	TRBV19	TRBJ1-1	TGTGCCAGTAGTATTCTCCGAGACACTGAAGCTTTCTTT	CASSILRDTEAFF
once	NA	TRBV30	TRBJ2-5	TGTGCCTGGACCCCGCACACGAAACATTTGGTAGAGACCCAGTACTTC	CAWTPHTKHLVETQYF
few	TRBD1	TRBV2	TRBJ1-2	TGTGCCAGCACTGTGACAGGGAATGGCTACACCTTC	CASTVTGNGYTF
NA	NA	TRBV29-1	TRBJ2-7	TGCAGCGTTGACTTCTCTCAGGGGTCCTACGAGCAGTACTTC	CSVDFSQGSYEQYF
once	NA	TRBV5-6	TRBJ1-5	TGTGCCAGCAGCCATCAGGGCCTCGGAGGCAATCAGCCCCAGCATTTT	CASSHQGLGGNQPQHF
once	TRBD1	TRBV4-1	TRBJ2-7	TGCGCCAGCAGCCTGGGGACAGGGTACGAGCAGTACTTC	CASSLGTGYEQYF
NA	NA	TRBV7-9	TRBJ2-7	TGTGCCAGCAGCCCCTCGACTGATGGGTACGAGCAGTACTTC	CASSPSTDGYEQYF